These 21 T cell receptor beta chains originate from one sample sequenced in a study of blood T cell repertoires in COVID-19. Some clones are missing from TCRdb's copy, which holds only in-frame ones; the method was immunoSEQ multiplex PCR. The data show approximately 300,000 clones, 87% seen once. Sequenced input: PBMCs or T cells enriched from blood (not recorded which). These receptors were collected from a woman between 25 and 40 years old who had recovered from COVID-19.

The V gene is TRBV9, the J gene TRBJ2-7; D might be TRBD1 (6 bases). Trimming took 3 bases from V and 0 from J, leaving 19 bases between them. CDR3 length: 17 amino acids. Germline V CDR1 and CDR2: SGDLS, YYNGEE. CDR3 in DNA: TGTGCCAGCAGCGCCGGCAGCCGGGACACGAGCTCCTACGAGCAGTACTTC. Its translation: CASSAGSRDTSSYEQYF.

V usage is TRBV5-4 and J usage is TRBJ1-1; TRBD1 matches at 7 bases. Germline CDR1 reads SGHNT; CDR2 reads YYREEE (reference sequence). The V gene end was trimmed by 4 bases and the J gene end by 0 bases; junction bases not matched to a gene: 12. CDR3 length: 17 amino acids. The CDR3 protein is CASSPLGTAIMNTEAFF. DNA for the CDR3: TGTGCCAGCAGCCCACTCGGGACAGCGATTATGAACACTGAAGCTTTCTTT.

The V and J genes are TRBV5-1 and TRBJ1-3; D is undetermined. The V end was cut by 4 bases, the J end by 0 bases, with 8 bases between. CDR3 length: 14 amino acids. CDR1 is SGHRS, CDR2 YFSETQ, per germline. This CDR3 is CASSLLPSGNTIYF. In DNA, the CDR3 is TGCGCCAGCAGCCTACTCCCCTCTGGAAACACCATATATTTT.

In DNA, the CDR3 is TGTGCCACAACCGAACGGTACTTGAACACTGAAGCTTTCTTT. Its translation: CATTERYLNTEAFF. The chain uses TRBV19 and TRBJ1-1; D ambiguous. CDR1 and CDR2 from the germline V gene are LNHDA and SQIVND (reference sequence). The V end was cut by 10 bases, the J end by 0 bases, with 15 bases between. CDR3 length equals 14 residues.

The DNA of the CDR3 is TGTGCCAGCAGCTTAAGTACGGACAGGGGGCCGATTGAGCAGTTCTTC. This translates into CASSLSTDRGPIEQFF. V and J are TRBV7-3 and TRBJ2-1; TRBD1 matches at 11 bases. J lost 9 bases, V lost 1 base, and 8 bases had no gene match. Germline values: CDR1 SGHTA, CDR2 FQGTGA. The CDR3 length is 16 residues.

This sequence joins TRBV5-1 and TRBJ2-7; 8 bases match TRBD2. The CDR3 runs 16 residues. Germline V gene lookup returns CDR1 SGHRS and CDR2 YFSETQ. After removal of 0 bases from V and 3 bases from J, the junction contained 8 bases not matched to a gene. The CDR3 DNA follows: TGCGCCAGCAGCTTGGCGTCGGGAGGGGGAGGCTACGAGCAGTACTTC. Protein sequence: CASSLASGGGGYEQYF.

V is TRBV29-1 and J is TRBJ1-1, with D unresolved. Trimming took 6 bases from V and 7 from J, leaving 9 bases between them. CDR1 and CDR2 from the germline V gene are SQVTM and ANQGSEA. The CDR3 totals 10 residues. Here the CDR3 reads CSVAPIEAFF. CDR3 DNA sequence: TGCAGCGTGGCCCCAATTGAAGCTTTCTTT. The variable domain in full, with the rest retrieved from reference TRBV29-1 and TRBJ1-1, is SAVISQKPSRDICQRGTSLTIQCQVDSQVTMMFWYRQQPGQSLTLIATANQGSEATYESGFVIDKFPISRPNLTFSTLTVSNMSPEDSSIYLCSVAPIEAFFGQGTRLTVV.

CDR3 DNA: TGCGCCAGCAGCCAAGATCTTAGCACTAGCGGGGGGGCCAATGAGCAGTTCTTC. Protein sequence: CASSQDLSTSGGANEQFF. The V call is TRBV4-3, the J call TRBJ2-1, with 13 bases lining up with TRBD2. V gave up 0 bases and J gave up 6 bases; unmatched junction bases: 8. CDR1 LGHNA and CDR2 YSLEER come from the germline V gene. The CDR3 has 18 residues.

This clone has only one observation. Written as DNA, the CDR3 is TGTGCCAGCACCACACCTCGGGGTTCGGAGACCCAGTACTTC. Its translation: CASTTPRGSETQYF. The chain recombines TRBV6-5 with TRBJ2-5; D perhaps matches TRBD2 (5 bases). The CDR3 sequence is 14 residues long. The V gene's germline CDR1 is MNHEY and CDR2 SVGAGI. Trimming took 7 bases from V and 5 from J, leaving 17 bases between them.

The rearrangement links TRBV29-1 to TRBJ2-5; possibly TRBD1 for D (5 bases). Trimming removed 7 bases at V and 2 bases at J, with 14 bases between. This CDR3 is built from 13 residues. The germline gives CDR1 SQVTM, CDR2 ANQGSEA. The DNA of the CDR3 is TGCAGCGCCCACAAGGGGCTACAAGAGACCCAGTACTTC. Its translation: CSAHKGLQETQYF.

J is TRBJ1-2 and V is TRBV14; TRBD1 agrees at 8 bases. CDR3 length: 13 amino acids. V was clipped by 4 bases and J by 4 bases; unmatched bases: 2. CDR1 SGHDN and CDR2 FVKESK come from the germline V gene. The CDR3 loop is CASSLGQGYGYTF. Here the CDR3 DNA reads TGTGCCAGCAGCCTAGGACAGGGCTATGGCTACACCTTC. Combining the CDR3 with reference TRBV14 and TRBJ1-2 gives the whole variable domain EAGVTQFPSHSVIEKGQTVTLRCDPISGHDNLYWYRRVMGKEIKFLLHFVKESKQDESGMPNNRFLAERTGGTYSTLKVQPAELEDSGVYFCASSLGQGYGYTFGSGTRLTVV.

This clone was counted a single time. The chain has TRBV18 and TRBJ1-2; a possible D gene is TRBD1 (6 bases). The CDR3 length is 15 residues. Germline CDR1 and CDR2: KGHSH and LQKENI. The V end was cut by 3 bases, the J end by 2 bases, with 13 bases between. The CDR3 nucleotides read TGTGCCAGCTCACCCACACAGGGATCCAACTATGGCTACACCTTC. This codes for CASSPTQGSNYGYTF.

The chain has TRBV7-3 and TRBJ2-2, with 8 positions matching TRBD1. The V segment lost 5 bases and the J segment 2 bases; nucleotides outside the gene matches: 7. CDR1 and CDR2 from the germline V gene are SGHTA and FQGTGA. The CDR3 is 16 amino acids. The CDR3 here is CASSTWTGPNTGELFF. The CDR3 region has the DNA TGTGCCAGCAGCACCTGGACAGGGCCTAACACCGGGGAGCTGTTTTTT.

The V gene is TRBV27, the J gene TRBJ1-6, with D unclear. This CDR3 has 17 residues. CDR1 is MNHEY, CDR2 SMNVEV, per germline (reference sequence). Trimming shortened V by 7 bases and J by 0 bases, and 16 bases separated the two germline ends. Here the CDR3 DNA reads TGTGCCAGCAAAGGTCAGGTCGGAAGCTCCTATAATTCACCCCTCCACTTT. Translated: CASKGQVGSSYNSPLHF.

Concerning this clone: This sample includes further DNA sequences coding for the same CDR3. V gene TRBV5-1 combines with J gene TRBJ1-4; D ambiguous. The germline V and J ends were trimmed by 0 bases and 5 bases, with 8 bases remaining between them. The CDR3 is 14 residues long. Germline V gene sequence: CDR1 SGHRS, CDR2 YFSETQ. In DNA, the CDR3 is TGCGCCAGCAGCTTGGGGCAAAACAATGAAAAACTGTTTTTT. The encoded protein is CASSLGQNNEKLFF. The full variable domain, completed using reference TRBV5-1 and TRBJ1-4, is KAGVTQTPRYLIKTRGQQVTLSCSPISGHRSVSWYQQTPGQGLQFLFEYFSETQRNKGNFPGRFSGRQFSNSRSEMNVSTLELGDSALYLCASSLGQNNEKLFFGSGTQLSVL.

This rearrangement joins TRBV11-3 to TRBJ1-1, with D possibly being TRBD1 (5 bases). CDR3 length: 13 residues. Trimming left V 1 base short and J 10 bases short, with 13 bases between. Germline V gene lookup returns CDR1 SGHNT and CDR2 YENEEA. The CDR3 sequence is CASSLGTGWAAFF. DNA for the CDR3: TGTGCCAGCAGCTTAGGTACAGGTTGGGCAGCTTTCTTT.

The genes are TRBV2 and TRBJ1-1; the D gene is possibly TRBD1 (6 bases). Germline V lookup: CDR1 SNHLY, CDR2 FYNNEI. CDR3 length: 14 amino acids. V gave up 6 bases and J gave up 5 bases, with 16 bases separating them. CDR3 DNA sequence: TGTGCCAGCAGAGAGACAGGCCCCACTACTGAAGCTTTCTTT. Translating gives CASRETGPTTEAFF.

Turning to this clone: This sample also contains other DNA sequences that code for the same CDR3. This sequence joins TRBV30 and TRBJ1-1, with D unresolved. The V end lost 0 bases, the J end lost 5 bases, and 10 bases lay between the germline ends. This CDR3 has 13 residues. CDR1 is GTSNPN and CDR2 is SVGIG in the germline V gene (reference sequence). This chain's CDR3 is CAWSVRRDTEAFF. CDR3 in DNA: TGTGCCTGGAGTGTACGGAGAGATACTGAAGCTTTCTTT.

This clone was counted a single time. The rearrangement links TRBV9 to TRBJ2-7; D perhaps matches TRBD2 (7 bases). V dropped 0 bases and J dropped 5 bases, with 12 bases sitting between them. The germline V gene encodes CDR1 SGDLS and CDR2 YYNGEE. The CDR3 runs to 14 residues. The CDR3, as DNA: TGTGCCAGCAGCGTAGGGCAGGGGAGGGACGAGCAGTACTTC. Its translation is CASSVGQGRDEQYF.

The chain combines TRBV4-1 with TRBJ2-7; 12 nucleotides line up with TRBD1. The CDR3 totals 15 residues. V shed 2 bases, J shed 7 bases, and the junction held 6 bases outside the gene matches. Germline CDR1 MGHRA, CDR2 YSYEKL. CDR3 residues: CASSQPGQGANEQYF. CDR3 coding DNA: TGCGCCAGCAGCCAACCGGGACAGGGGGCAAATGAGCAGTACTTC.

The chain combines TRBV29-1 with TRBJ2-7; 11 bases map to TRBD1. From germline, CDR1 is SQVTM and CDR2 ANQGSEA. The CDR3 loop spans 12 amino acids. The junction had 5 bases not matched to a gene; V was cut back by 7 bases and J by 6 bases. CDR3: CSAGTGGGEQYF. For the CDR3, the DNA is TGCAGCGCCGGGACAGGGGGAGGCGAGCAGTACTTC.